A selection of T cell receptor beta chains follows, all from one sample in a study of T cells in Graves' hyperthyroidism and ophthalmopathy. TCRdb processed the multiplex PCR reads anew with MiXCR; each CDR3 protein has one entry. The top ten clones hold 10% to 13% of a sample with hundreds of thousands of distinct CDR3 sequences, 11% to 15% of them seen once. Sequencing used blood. These receptors all come from a woman aged 18 to 35 with Graves' hyperthyroidism. CDR3s include the opening cysteine and the closing phenylalanine or tryptophan. Fields, in order: D gene, J gene, V gene, clone size, CDR3 DNA, CDR3 protein. The D gene is left open where the match is weak. Part of the rows lack a size; the others show once, few, many or a class for expanded clones.

d_call: NA
j_call: TRBJ2-3
v_call: TRBV11-2
clone_size: many
cdr3_nt: TGTGCCAGCAGCTTAGGCCAGACAGATACGCAGTATTTT
cdr3_aa: CASSLGQTDTQYF

d_call: NA
j_call: TRBJ2-6
v_call: TRBV27
clone_size: NA
cdr3_nt: TGTGCCAGCAGTTTATCTCGAAGCCCTGGGGCCAACGTCCTGACTTTC
cdr3_aa: CASSLSRSPGANVLTF

d_call: TRBD2
j_call: TRBJ2-7
v_call: TRBV4-2
clone_size: NA
cdr3_nt: TGTGCCAGCAGCCAAGATAGCCTAGCGGGAGGACGATACGAGCAGTACTTC
cdr3_aa: CASSQDSLAGGRYEQYF

d_call: NA
j_call: TRBJ1-2
v_call: TRBV10-3
clone_size: NA
cdr3_nt: TGTGCCATCAGTGAGTCCAGTTCGCTCTATGGCTACACCTTC
cdr3_aa: CAISESSSLYGYTF

d_call: NA
j_call: TRBJ1-1
v_call: TRBV6-1
clone_size: few
cdr3_nt: TGTGCCACCCACCGGAACACTGAAGCTTTCTTT
cdr3_aa: CATHRNTEAFF

d_call: TRBD2
j_call: TRBJ2-7
v_call: TRBV2
clone_size: many
cdr3_nt: TGTGCCAGCAGTGACCCTAGCGGGGAATACGAGCAGTACTTC
cdr3_aa: CASSDPSGEYEQYF

d_call: TRBD2
j_call: TRBJ2-7
v_call: TRBV28
clone_size: few
cdr3_nt: TGTGCCAGCAGTTCCTTAGCGGGAGTTAATCACGAGCAGTACTTC
cdr3_aa: CASSSLAGVNHEQYF

d_call: TRBD1
j_call: TRBJ2-3
v_call: TRBV20-1
clone_size: many
cdr3_nt: TGCAGTGCTTCATTCCGGGACAGGGGCACAGATACGCAGTATTTT
cdr3_aa: CSASFRDRGTDTQYF

d_call: NA
j_call: TRBJ2-7
v_call: TRBV11-2
clone_size: many
cdr3_nt: TGTGCCAGCAGCTCGCTCACCCAGGCCCACTACGAGCAGTACTTC
cdr3_aa: CASSSLTQAHYEQYF

d_call: TRBD2
j_call: TRBJ2-2
v_call: TRBV7-9
clone_size: few
cdr3_nt: TGTGCCAGCTCCCCGCGGGAGTCGACTAGCACCGGGGAGCTGTTTTTT
cdr3_aa: CASSPRESTSTGELFF

d_call: NA
j_call: TRBJ2-7
v_call: TRBV6-1
clone_size: NA
cdr3_nt: TGTGCCAGCAGGAGGGACTTGACCCTGACCTACGAGCAGTACTTC
cdr3_aa: CASRRDLTLTYEQYF

d_call: TRBD2
j_call: TRBJ2-3
v_call: TRBV7-9
clone_size: NA
cdr3_nt: TGTGCCAGCAGCTTGGTAGCGGGAGTGCGCACAGATACGCAGTATTTT
cdr3_aa: CASSLVAGVRTDTQYF

d_call: NA
j_call: TRBJ1-6
v_call: TRBV12-3/TRBV12-4
clone_size: many
cdr3_nt: TGTGCCAGCAGCCCCTATGCTTATTCACCCCTCCACTTT
cdr3_aa: CASSPYAYSPLHF

d_call: TRBD1
j_call: TRBJ1-1
v_call: TRBV30
clone_size: few
cdr3_nt: TGTGCCTGGAGGACAGGGATGAGGAACACTGAAGCTTTCTTT
cdr3_aa: CAWRTGMRNTEAFF